This TCR beta chain was found in a study of CD8 T cells in ankylosing spondylitis. Via MiXCR, TCRdb re-called the 5' RACE reads, giving one row per CDR3 protein. The sample holds some 140,000 distinct CDR3 sequences, roughly 6.6% seen once. J lost 2 bases, V lost 0 bases, and 5 bases had no gene match. Looked up from germline, CDR1 is SGDLS and CDR2 is YYNGEE. This CDR3 has 15 amino acids. This clonotype was seen many times. The TCR originated in a female donor with ankylosing spondylitis or in good health (not recorded which). The specimen sequenced was blood, either unsorted or a sorted T cell fraction (not recorded which). The chain has TRBV9 and TRBJ2-7, with TRBD2 matching 7 bases. Written as DNA, the CDR3 is TGTGCCAGCAGCGTAGGCCCTAGCGGCCCCTACGAGCAGTACTTC. Amino acids: CASSVGPSGPYEQYF. Looking up the rest from reference TRBV9 and TRBJ2-7 gives the full variable domain: DSGVTQTPKHLITATGQRVTLRCSPRSGDLSVYWYQQSLDQGLQFLIQYYNGEERAKGNILERFSAQQFPDLHSELNLSSLELGDSALYFCASSVGPSGPYEQYFGPGTRLTVT.